This T cell receptor (beta chain) appears in the sequencing data of a study of blood T cell repertoires in COVID-19. Overall study context: The analysed material was cDNA or gDNA that came from T cells, B-cell-depleted T cells, or PBMCs.

Libraries were prepared by immunoSEQ multiplex PCR; TCRdb keeps only in-frame clonotypes and omits some of them. Altogether roughly 250,000 clones are present, about 80% being singletons, with the ten largest covering 8.6%. Input material: peripheral blood. The clonotype was recovered from a human donor in a cohort sampled during active COVID-19.

The CDR3 spells CASSEVWTVMSYNSPLHF. CDR3 DNA: TGTGCCAGCAGTGAAGTGTGGACAGTCATGTCCTATAATTCACCCCTCCACTTT. J is TRBJ1-6 and V is TRBV6-1; TRBD1 might be the D (6 bases). The CDR3 length is 18 residues. Germline V CDR1 and CDR2: MNHNS, SASEGT. V lost 1 base, J lost 1 base, and 14 bases lay in between.